These 22 T cell receptor beta chains came from one sample sequenced in a study of blood T cell repertoires in COVID-19. TCRdb's copy holds only in-frame clones and misses some; the assay was immunoSEQ multiplex PCR. The sample lists around 300,000 clones; about nine tenths were seen once. The sequencing input was peripheral blood. These receptors were collected from a woman between 25 and 40 years old with active or convalescent COVID-19.

The chain employs TRBV7-8 and TRBJ1-3; possible D gene TRBD1, 6 bases. Germline loops: CDR1 SGHVS, CDR2 FQNEAQ. Trimming left V 4 bases short and J 0 bases short, with 10 bases between. The CDR3 length is 15 residues. The CDR3 nucleotides are TGTGCCAGCAGCTCCCAGGGGACCTCTGGAAACACCATATATTTT. It yields the protein CASSSQGTSGNTIYF.

The rearrangement uses TRBV19 and TRBJ2-2, with D hard to call. The CDR3 spans 12 residues. The germline V gene has CDR1 LNHDA and CDR2 SQIVND (reference sequence). Between the trimmed V and J ends, which lost 6 bases and 5 bases, there was a span of 7 bases. DNA of the CDR3: TGTGCCAGTAGCGTCGGGACCGGGGAGCTGTTTTTT. This codes for CASSVGTGELFF.

V usage is TRBV6-5 and J usage is TRBJ2-3; unclear D gene. The CDR3 contains 14 residues. CDR1 is MNHEY and CDR2 is SVGAGI in the germline V gene. V lost 8 bases to trimming and J lost 4 bases, with 16 bases between them. CDR3 coding DNA: TGTGCCAGCGGAGAGGCCCTTGGCCCAGATACGCAGTATTTT. Amino acid sequence: CASGEALGPDTQYF.

V is TRBV19 and J is TRBJ1-5, with D perhaps matching TRBD1 (5 bases). From germline, CDR1 is LNHDA and CDR2 SQIVND (reference sequence). This CDR3 is built from 14 residues. The V end lost 3 bases, the J end lost 9 bases, and 15 bases lay between the germline ends. CDR3 amino acids: CASSIRAGQGPQHF. CDR3 DNA sequence: TGTGCCAGTAGTATCCGGGCCGGTCAGGGGCCCCAGCATTTT.

The chain is built from TRBV21-1 and TRBJ1-5. TRBV21-1 is a pseudogene. The CDR3 extends over 14 amino acids. In DNA, the CDR3 is TGTGCCAGCAGCAACGGGAGACACAATCAGCCCCAGCATTTT. Residues: CASSNGRHNQPQHF.

This chain connects TRBV2 to TRBJ1-6; D gene uncertain. The CDR3 runs to 16 residues. V was shortened by 4 bases and J by 0 bases, with 10 bases between the two germline ends. The germline CDR1 and CDR2 sequences are SNHLY and FYNNEI. The CDR3 sequence is CASSGARDSYNSPLHF. In nucleotides, the CDR3 is TGTGCCAGCAGTGGGGCACGTGACTCCTATAATTCACCCCTCCACTTT.

The rearrangement uses TRBV5-1 and TRBJ1-3; tentative D call: TRBD1 (6 bases). The CDR3 loop spans 13 amino acids. With 1 base removed from V and 4 bases from J, the gap between germline ends came to 6 bases. CDR1 is SGHRS, CDR2 YFSETQ, per germline. CDR3 coding DNA: TGCGCCAGCAGCTTGACAGGGGGAAACACCATATATTTT. Translated: CASSLTGGNTIYF.

Here the CDR3 DNA reads TGCGCCAGCAGCGTGGGACAGGGAACTAATGAAAAACTGTTTTTT. It encodes CASSVGQGTNEKLFF. V usage is TRBV5-1 and J usage is TRBJ1-4, with 9 bases identical to TRBD1. The trim removed 4 bases at V and 1 base at J, leaving 2 bases unmatched. CDR1 and CDR2 (germline): SGHRS, YFSETQ. This CDR3 has 15 amino acids.

DNA for the CDR3: TGTGCCAGTAGTATTTCCCCGGGACAACCTTACGAGCAGTACTTC. This encodes CASSISPGQPYEQYF. The gene calls are TRBV19 and TRBJ2-7, with a weak D call TRBD1 (6 bases). V was trimmed by 3 bases and J by 4 bases, leaving 16 bases between them. CDR3 length: 15 residues. Germline lookup yields CDR1 LNHDA and CDR2 SQIVND (reference sequence).

J is TRBJ2-7 and V is TRBV2, with 7 bases fitting TRBD1. CDR1 SNHLY and CDR2 FYNNEI come from the germline V gene. The trim removed 4 bases at V and 4 bases at J, leaving 7 bases unmatched. The CDR3 runs 14 residues. CDR3 nucleotides: TGTGCCAGCAGTGGGCCAGGGGGTTGGTACGAGCAGTACTTC. It specifies CASSGPGGWYEQYF.

V usage is TRBV10-1 and J usage is TRBJ1-4, with D possibly matching TRBD1 (6 bases). Germline lookup yields CDR1 WNHNN and CDR2 SYGVQD (reference sequence). The V end was cut by 6 bases, the J end by 3 bases, with 8 bases between. The CDR3 length is 13 residues. Here the CDR3 DNA reads TGCGCCAGCAGGGACAGACCTAATGAAAAACTGTTTTTT. This gives the protein CASRDRPNEKLFF.

The V gene is TRBV5-1, the J gene TRBJ2-3; 7 positions agree with TRBD1. This CDR3 comprises 15 residues. With 3 bases clipped from V and 3 bases from J, the junction kept 7 bases outside the gene matches. Per the germline V gene, CDR1 is SGHRS and CDR2 is YFSETQ. CDR3 region: CASSYGTVGTDTQYF. The CDR3 region has the DNA TGCGCCAGCAGCTACGGGACAGTGGGGACAGATACGCAGTATTTT. Complete variable domain (other parts from reference TRBV5-1 and TRBJ2-3): KAGVTQTPRYLIKTRGQQVTLSCSPISGHRSVSWYQQTPGQGLQFLFEYFSETQRNKGNFPGRFSGRQFSNSRSEMNVSTLELGDSALYLCASSYGTVGTDTQYFGPGTRLTVL.

J is TRBJ2-7 and V is TRBV11-2; D is unresolved. This CDR3 is built from 19 residues. Trimming shortened V by 2 bases and J by 2 bases, and 25 bases separated the two germline ends. Germline V gives CDR1 SGHAT, CDR2 FQNNGV. The CDR3 region has the DNA TGTGCCAGCAGCTTAAATCGGAGCCCCCTTTTTGGAGTCGCCTACGAGCAGTACTTC. Translating it yields CASSLNRSPLFGVAYEQYF.

Comments on this clone: One end of the junction varies from germline; a read error may be responsible. The chain recombines TRBV7-7 with TRBJ2-5, with 10 nucleotides matching TRBD1. This CDR3 has 15 residues. Germline lookup yields CDR1 SSHAT and CDR2 FNYEAQ (reference sequence). DNA of the CDR3: TGTGCTAGCAGCTTGGGACAGGGGTTAGGCGAGACCCAGTACTTC. The encoded protein is CASSLGQGLGETQYF.

This clone was counted once. This chain connects TRBV6-6 to TRBJ1-5; 7 positions match TRBD1. With V trimmed by 6 bases and J by 6 bases, 8 bases remained unmatched. The CDR3 length is 14 residues. Germline V gives CDR1 MNHNY, CDR2 SVGAGI (reference sequence). In nucleotides, the CDR3 is TGTGCCAGCAGCCCATCCCAGGGGGGTCAGCCCCAGCATTTT. Protein: CASSPSQGGQPQHF.

The gene calls are TRBV11-2 and TRBJ2-1; 9 bases fit TRBD2. The V and J ends lost 3 bases and 5 bases, in that order; junction bases with no gene match: 11. The CDR3 covers 17 residues. The V gene's germline CDR1 is SGHAT and CDR2 FQNNGV. The CDR3 protein is CASSFRSGLALHNEQFF. For the CDR3, the DNA is TGTGCCAGCAGCTTTAGATCGGGACTAGCCCTCCACAATGAGCAGTTCTTC.

This rearrangement joins TRBV5-1 to TRBJ1-2, with D perhaps TRBD1 (6 bases). This CDR3 is 13 amino acids long. Trimming cost V 0 bases and J 4 bases, with 7 bases left between them. Germline V gene sequence: CDR1 SGHRS, CDR2 YFSETQ. The CDR3 loop is CASSLGGGYGYTF. For the CDR3, the DNA is TGCGCCAGCAGCTTGGGAGGGGGCTATGGCTACACCTTC.

The chain uses TRBV28 and TRBJ1-5, with TRBD1 identical over 7 bases. Germline CDR1 MDHEN, CDR2 SYDVKM. This CDR3 spans 12 amino acids. V shed 6 bases and J 11 bases; nucleotides not matched to a gene: 7. CDR3 in DNA: TGTGCCAGCAGGGCCGGACAGGCAACCCAGCATTTT. Translating gives CASRAGQATQHF.

V gene TRBV28 combines with J gene TRBJ2-7, with 8 bases matching TRBD1. The V and J ends lost 5 bases and 5 bases, in that order; junction bases with no gene match: 11. The CDR3 runs 15 residues. In germline, CDR1 is MDHEN, CDR2 SYDVKM. The CDR3 sequence: CASSKGSGGIHEQYF. CDR3 in DNA: TGTGCCAGCAGTAAGGGGTCAGGGGGCATCCACGAGCAGTACTTC.

Concerning this clone: The sample carries other DNA sequences with the same CDR3. The chain has TRBV27 and TRBJ1-1; D possibly corresponds to TRBD1 (5 bases). CDR1 is MNHEY, CDR2 SMNVEV, per germline (reference sequence). CDR3 length: 14 residues. The V end was cut by 5 bases, the J end by 0 bases, with 10 bases between. CDR3 DNA sequence: TGTGCCAGCAGTCCCGGACATCTGAACACTGAAGCTTTCTTT. It codes for CASSPGHLNTEAFF.

The chain recombines TRBV28 with TRBJ1-2; 7 nucleotides align to TRBD1. Per germline, CDR1 MDHEN and CDR2 SYDVKM. Trimming took 2 bases from V and 4 from J; bases not matched to a gene: 1. This CDR3 has 13 residues. The CDR3 sequence is CASSLGTVYGYTF. Written as DNA, the CDR3 is TGTGCCAGCAGTTTAGGGACAGTCTATGGCTACACCTTC.

The chain couples TRBV7-2 to TRBJ1-6, with TRBD1 matching 9 bases. Per germline, CDR1 SGHTA and CDR2 FQGNSA. J lost 8 bases, V lost 5 bases, and 7 bases had no gene match. The CDR3 length is 15 residues. The CDR3 loop reads CASSRRDREHSPLHF. The CDR3 coding sequence is TGTGCCAGCAGCCGTCGGGACAGGGAACATTCACCCCTCCACTTT.